The rows below give T cell receptor beta chains drawn from one sample of a study of beta chain features in type 1 diabetes. Libraries were prepared by immunoSEQ multiplex PCR; TCRdb keeps only in-frame clonotypes and omits some of them. The sample holds hundreds of thousands of clones, roughly 13% seen once. The sequencing input was naive CD4+ T cells from blood. These receptors originate from a man younger than 35 with type 1 diabetes. Both conserved end residues are part of each CDR3. Fields, in order: CDR3 DNA, CDR3 protein, clone size, V gene, J gene, D gene, CDR3 length. The D gene is left open where the match is weak. Not every row has a clone size; where given, it reads once, few, many or a size class.

CDR3nt: TGCGCCAGCAGCCAAGCAGGGTATACCTATGGCTACACCTTC; CDR3aa: CASSQAGYTYGYTF; abundance: NA; v_gene: TRBV4-1; j_gene: TRBJ1-2; d_gene: NA; len: 14
CDR3nt: TGTGCCAGTTCCCCCGGGAACTACAATGAGCAGTTCTTC; CDR3aa: CASSPGNYNEQFF; abundance: NA; v_gene: TRBV19; j_gene: TRBJ2-1; d_gene: NA; len: 13
CDR3nt: TGTGCCTGGAGCAGACAGGGTTCAGGAAACACCATATATTTT; CDR3aa: CAWSRQGSGNTIYF; abundance: few; v_gene: TRBV30; j_gene: TRBJ1-3; d_gene: TRBD1; len: 14
CDR3nt: TGTGCCAGCAGCTCAGGACAGGGGAGCTCCTACAATGAGCAGTTCTTC; CDR3aa: CASSSGQGSSYNEQFF; abundance: NA; v_gene: TRBV7-9; j_gene: TRBJ2-1; d_gene: TRBD1; len: 16
CDR3nt: TGTGCCAGCAGAGCCGGGACAGGGCTTTCTGGCTACACCTTC; CDR3aa: CASRAGTGLSGYTF; abundance: NA; v_gene: TRBV28; j_gene: TRBJ1-2; d_gene: TRBD1; len: 14
CDR3nt: TGTGCCATCGGAGAGGGGTTCGACCAGCCCCAGCATTTT; CDR3aa: CAIGEGFDQPQHF; abundance: NA; v_gene: TRBV10-3; j_gene: TRBJ1-5; d_gene: NA; len: 13
CDR3nt: TGCAGTGCTAGATCCGAACCAGGCTACACCTTC; CDR3aa: CSARSEPGYTF; abundance: NA; v_gene: TRBV20-1; j_gene: TRBJ1-2; d_gene: NA; len: 11
CDR3nt: TGCGCCAGCAGTCGAGCTGGTGAGCAGTTCTTC; CDR3aa: CASSRAGEQFF; abundance: many; v_gene: TRBV23-1; j_gene: TRBJ2-1; d_gene: NA; len: 11
CDR3nt: TGTGCCAGCAGCGAGGGACACATAAAGTACAATGAGCAGTTCTTC; CDR3aa: CASSEGHIKYNEQFF; abundance: few; v_gene: TRBV25-1; j_gene: TRBJ2-1; d_gene: NA; len: 15
CDR3nt: TGTGCCTGGTGTTCAGGGCATGGTCAGCCCCAGCATTTT; CDR3aa: CAWCSGHGQPQHF; abundance: NA; v_gene: TRBV30; j_gene: TRBJ1-5; d_gene: NA; len: 13
CDR3nt: TGTGCCAGCAGCTTGCCCATGGGTCAGAACACTGAAGCTTTCTTT; CDR3aa: CASSLPMGQNTEAFF; abundance: few; v_gene: TRBV7-3; j_gene: TRBJ1-1; d_gene: NA; len: 15
CDR3nt: TGTGCCTGGAGTGTAGGAAGGACTGATACGCAGTATTTT; CDR3aa: CAWSVGRTDTQYF; abundance: NA; v_gene: TRBV30; j_gene: TRBJ2-3; d_gene: NA; len: 13
CDR3nt: TGTGCCAGCTCACCCGGGACAGGGGGAGACAATGAGCAGTTCTTC; CDR3aa: CASSPGTGGDNEQFF; abundance: few; v_gene: TRBV18; j_gene: TRBJ2-1; d_gene: TRBD1; len: 15
CDR3nt: TGTGCCAGCAGCTCGAACGGATGGGAGACCCAGTACTTC; CDR3aa: CASSSNGWETQYF; abundance: NA; v_gene: TRBV5-4; j_gene: TRBJ2-5; d_gene: NA; len: 13
CDR3nt: TGTGCCAGTAGCCCCCATAAAGGCCGCGAAGGGATCTTC; CDR3aa: CASSPHKGREGIF; abundance: few; v_gene: TRBV19; j_gene: TRBJ2-1; d_gene: NA; len: 13
CDR3nt: TGCAGTGGAGACAGGGGAGAGACCCAGTACTTC; CDR3aa: CSGDRGETQYF; abundance: NA; v_gene: TRBV20-1; j_gene: TRBJ2-5; d_gene: TRBD1; len: 11
CDR3nt: TGTGCCAGCAGGCACAATGAGCAGTTCTTC; CDR3aa: CASRHNEQFF; abundance: NA; v_gene: TRBV21-1; j_gene: TRBJ2-1; d_gene: NA; len: 10
CDR3nt: TGTGCCAGCAGTTACTCAGGCGATACGCAGTATTTT; CDR3aa: CASSYSGDTQYF; abundance: NA; v_gene: TRBV6-6; j_gene: TRBJ2-3; d_gene: NA; len: 12
CDR3nt: TGTGCCAGCAGTGACCCAGTTGGGCAGATTGAAGCTTTCTTT; CDR3aa: CASSDPVGQIEAFF; abundance: NA; v_gene: TRBV25-1; j_gene: TRBJ1-1; d_gene: NA; len: 14
CDR3nt: TGTGCCAGCAGCGCTTACAGTTCCGAGACCCAGTACTTC; CDR3aa: CASSAYSSETQYF; abundance: few; v_gene: TRBV5-4; j_gene: TRBJ2-5; d_gene: NA; len: 13
CDR3nt: TGTGCCAGCAGTGCAGCGGCCACTGAAGCTTTCTTT; CDR3aa: CASSAAATEAFF; abundance: NA; v_gene: TRBV2; j_gene: TRBJ1-1; d_gene: NA; len: 12
CDR3nt: TGTGCCATCAGGGGGATCGGCAGGGAACGGACCACAGATACGCAGTATTTT; CDR3aa: CAIRGIGRERTTDTQYF; abundance: NA; v_gene: TRBV10-3; j_gene: TRBJ2-3; d_gene: NA; len: 17
CDR3nt: TGTGCCAGCAGTGCTCAGGGGGCGCCTACAGATACGCAGTATTTT; CDR3aa: CASSAQGAPTDTQYF; abundance: few; v_gene: TRBV2; j_gene: TRBJ2-3; d_gene: TRBD1; len: 15
CDR3nt: TGTGCCAGCAATGCAGGGGGCTATGCCAAAAACATTCAGTACTTC; CDR3aa: CASNAGGYAKNIQYF; abundance: NA; v_gene: TRBV6-5; j_gene: TRBJ2-4; d_gene: TRBD1; len: 15
CDR3nt: TGCAGCGTTTTCCGGGACACTTACCCCTACGAGCAGTACTTC; CDR3aa: CSVFRDTYPYEQYF; abundance: NA; v_gene: TRBV29-1; j_gene: TRBJ2-7; d_gene: NA; len: 14
CDR3nt: TGTGCCAGCAGTTACAGGGTGAACTACAATGAGCAGTTCTTC; CDR3aa: CASSYRVNYNEQFF; abundance: few; v_gene: TRBV6-5; j_gene: TRBJ2-1; d_gene: NA; len: 14